A selection of T cell receptor beta chains follows, all from one sample in a study of blood T cell repertoires in COVID-19. The data were produced by immunoSEQ multiplex PCR, yet TCRdb's version contains in-frame clones alone and is incomplete. Among about 370,000 clones listed, roughly nine tenths were seen once. Sample: PBMCs or T cells enriched from blood (not recorded which). These receptors were collected from a man between 18 and 35 years old who had recovered from COVID-19. The CDR3 runs from the conserved cysteine through the conserved F or W. D genes are given only for firm matches. Clone size is stated in some rows and not others, as once, few, many or a class when expanded.

v_call,clone_size,d_call,cdr3_length,cdr3_aa
TRBV18,-,-,13,CASSQGSNQPQHF
TRBV7-8,few,-,17,CASSYYLTGVSNQPQHF
TRBV12-3/TRBV12-4,-,-,12,CASRSGVNIQYF
TRBV9,few,-,14,CASSVEQGGYGYTF
TRBV19,-,-,13,CASKGGGRQPQHF
TRBV21-1,-,-,20,CASSKGIMGQNSDSNQPQHF
TRBV5-1,-,-,14,CARSWGGPYNEQFF
TRBV10-1,-,-,14,CASSESSMNTEAFF
TRBV2,once,-,13,CASSEVRNQPQHF
TRBV7-6,-,TRBD2,14,CASSSGPTSGEQYF
TRBV3-1/TRBV3-2,-,TRBD1,15,CASSIGTEKLNEQFF
TRBV5-1,-,-,16,CASSEGGQNSNQPQHF
TRBV15,few,TRBD1,17,CATSRDGTGGRGTEAFF
TRBV7-3,-,-,14,CASSKAGQQETQYF
TRBV12-2,-,-,14,CASRSPSGMDGYTF
TRBV5-4,-,-,14,CASSLAGQNYGYTF
TRBV19,-,-,15,CASKVSDYSNQPQHF
TRBV9,-,-,13,CAGGTEDHNEQFF
TRBV15,-,-,16,CATSPQGGVAKNIQYF
TRBV18,-,TRBD2,16,CASSPAGGRGTGELFF
TRBV28,-,TRBD2,15,CASAELAGYLREQYF
TRBV5-5,-,-,15,CASSLQTGGDTEAFF
TRBV20-1,-,-,13,CSASSDPEYEQYF
TRBV6-2/TRBV6-3,-,TRBD1,17,CASSYLEDRGSKNIQYF
TRBV7-9,-,-,14,CASSLDAGTYTQYF
TRBV5-1,-,TRBD1,14,CASTKGQGKDEQYF
TRBV7-9,-,-,13,CASSLGTLTEAFF
TRBV5-1,few,-,13,CASSRTGKSPLHF
TRBV20-1,-,TRBD2,15,CSASLRLAGGLEGFF
TRBV6-5,-,TRBD2,16,CASSWGKRGTTYEQYF
TRBV5-5,-,TRBD1,15,CASSLYLGGAMKLFF
TRBV9,few,-,14,CASSPGATNEKLFF
TRBV5-4,-,TRBD2,14,CASSFFGRAFEQYF
TRBV2,-,TRBD1,18,CASRADPGQGSSYNEQFF
TRBV3-1/TRBV3-2,-,TRBD1,16,CASSQLRDSNQETQYF